These T cell receptor beta chains were read from a single sample in a study of blood T cells in healthy people across ages. MiXCR was run by TCRdb on the 5' RACE reads, yielding one entry per CDR3 protein. The table includes around 800,000 distinct CDR3 sequences, 62% detected once. Sequenced material: blood. Receptors were obtained from a man aged 25 to 45 in good health. CDR3s include the opening cysteine and the closing phenylalanine or tryptophan. Fields, in order: D gene, clone size, J gene, V gene, CDR3 length, CDR3 DNA, CDR3 protein. A D gene is named only where the DNA matches it firmly. Clone size is given for some rows only: seen once, a few or many times, or a class if the clone is expanded.

.	few	TRBJ2-1	TRBV29-1	11	TGCAGCGTTGAGGTTGGCCCCGAGCAGTTCTTC	CSVEVGPEQFF
.	.	TRBJ2-5	TRBV7-3	15	TGTGCCAGCAGCTTAAGAGCAGGGCAACAAGAGACCCAGTACTTC	CASSLRAGQQETQYF
TRBD2	.	TRBJ2-3	TRBV20-1	15	TGCAGTGCTAGAGATCTTGCGGGGGTAGCAGATACGCAGTATTTT	CSARDLAGVADTQYF
TRBD2	.	TRBJ2-3	TRBV5-1	17	TGCGCCAGCAGCTTGGACACCGGGAGCGGGGGGGAAGATACGCAGTATTTT	CASSLDTGSGGEDTQYF
TRBD1	.	TRBJ1-5	TRBV4-2	15	TGTGCCAGCAGGGGACAGGGCAGGAGCAATCAGCCCCAGCATTTT	CASRGQGRSNQPQHF
.	.	TRBJ2-3	TRBV6-6	15	TGTGCCAGCAGTTTCCAAGGGGGTTATGAAGATACGCAGTATTTT	CASSFQGGYEDTQYF
TRBD2	.	TRBJ2-1	TRBV6-2/TRBV6-3	17	TGTGCCAGCAGTCCCCGGGAGGGGGGGCTTGCCTACAATGAGCAGTTCTTC	CASSPREGGLAYNEQFF
TRBD1	.	TRBJ2-7	TRBV27	14	TGTGCCAGCAGTAAGCAAGGACAGGCCTACGAGCAGTACTTC	CASSKQGQAYEQYF
.	.	TRBJ2-3	TRBV5-1	15	TGCGCCAGCAGCCAACTGGACGGGGGCACAGATACGCAGTATTTT	CASSQLDGGTDTQYF
.	.	TRBJ1-2	TRBV7-9	13	TGTGCCAGCAGCGAAGGGACGGGTTATGGCTACACCTTC	CASSEGTGYGYTF
TRBD1	.	TRBJ1-2	TRBV7-2	13	TGTGCCAGCAGACCCGACAGGGTTCGAGGCTACACCTTC	CASRPDRVRGYTF
.	.	TRBJ2-3	TRBV4-3	13	TGCGCCAGCAGCCAATCCGAAGACTGGGCGCAGTATTTT	CASSQSEDWAQYF
.	.	TRBJ2-3	TRBV30	13	TGTGCCTGGAGTGCGGCCCTCGTGAATACGCAGTATTTT	CAWSAALVNTQYF
.	.	TRBJ1-4	TRBV5-6	14	TGTGCCAGCAGCTTGAATGGGCATGGGGAAAAACTGTTTTTT	CASSLNGHGEKLFF
TRBD2	.	TRBJ2-1	TRBV30	14	TGTGCCTCAACTGGACTAGCGGGGTACAATGAGCAGTTCTTC	CASTGLAGYNEQFF
.	.	TRBJ2-5	TRBV9	15	TGTGCCAGCAGCGGCAGGGGTATACCCGCAGAGACCCAGTACTTC	CASSGRGIPAETQYF
TRBD1	.	TRBJ1-2	TRBV29-1	17	TGCAGCGTTGGGGAGGGGGGACAGGGGATCTTCGACTATGGCTACACCTTC	CSVGEGGQGIFDYGYTF
TRBD1	.	TRBJ1-5	TRBV4-2	18	TGTGCCAGCAGCCAAGATCCCGGGACAGGGTATTTCAATCAGCCCCAGCATTTT	CASSQDPGTGYFNQPQHF
.	.	TRBJ2-3	TRBV18	14	TGTGCCAGCTCACTGATTGGCTACGCAGATACGCAGTATTTT	CASSLIGYADTQYF
.	.	TRBJ2-5	TRBV3-1	17	TGTGCCAGCAGTCCATCGTGGGGACCAAATTACCAAGAGACCCAGTACTTC	CASSPSWGPNYQETQYF
.	few	TRBJ2-4	TRBV29-1	16	TGCAGCGTTGAAGATCGCGCGGGTTGGTCCAAAAACATTCAGTACTTC	CSVEDRAGWSKNIQYF
TRBD1	.	TRBJ1-5	TRBV12-3/TRBV12-4	15	TGTGCCAGCAGTTATAGGGGACAGGGGCATCAGCCCCAGCATTTT	CASSYRGQGHQPQHF
.	.	TRBJ2-7	TRBV25-1	13	TGTGCCAGCAGTGTGACAGGCCGTATCGAGCAGTACTTC	CASSVTGRIEQYF
.	.	TRBJ1-2	TRBV25-1	13	TGTGCCAGCAGGAACACAGGGCAGGAAGGCTACACCTTC	CASRNTGQEGYTF
.	.	TRBJ1-5	TRBV7-2	13	TGTGCCAGCAGCACCGTGACAGTTCAGCCCCAGCATTTT	CASSTVTVQPQHF
TRBD2	.	TRBJ2-2	TRBV12-3/TRBV12-4	16	TGTGCCAGCAGCCACAGCGCTAGCGGGGGGTCCGGGGAGCTGTTTTTT	CASSHSASGGSGELFF
.	.	TRBJ2-5	TRBV4-3	15	TGCGCCAGCAGCCCGGGGTCTGTTTTCCAAGAGACCCAGTACTTC	CASSPGSVFQETQYF
TRBD1	once	TRBJ1-4	TRBV7-2	16	TGTGCCAGCAGTCCAACAGGGGACCGAACTAATGAAAAACTGTTTTTT	CASSPTGDRTNEKLFF
.	.	TRBJ2-7	TRBV6-4	13	TGTGCCAGCAGTGACCAGAATAACTACGAGCAGTACTTC	CASSDQNNYEQYF
TRBD1	few	TRBJ1-2	TRBV15	17	TGTGCCACCAGCAGAGATAAGGGCAGGGGGATCAACTATGGCTACACCTTC	CATSRDKGRGINYGYTF
.	.	TRBJ1-2	TRBV9	14	TGTGCCAGCAGCCCCCTGAGAAGTAACTATGGCTACACCTTC	CASSPLRSNYGYTF
.	few	TRBJ2-1	TRBV20-1	15	TGCAGTGCTCGCAGGGGGGGACAGGTAACCAATGAGCAGTTCTTC	CSARRGGQVTNEQFF
.	.	TRBJ1-2	TRBV7-9	13	TGTGCCAGCAGCTTAGGAACCTCCTATGGCTACACCTTC	CASSLGTSYGYTF
TRBD2	.	TRBJ2-7	TRBV7-9	14	TGTGCCAGCACCGATCTAGCGGCCTCCTACGAGCAGTACTTC	CASTDLAASYEQYF
.	.	TRBJ2-3	TRBV20-1	14	TGCAGTGCTAGGCACAGTTTAGGCACAGATACGCAGTATTTT	CSARHSLGTDTQYF
TRBD2	.	TRBJ2-5	TRBV29-1	14	TGCAGCGTTGACCCGGGACTAGCACAAGAGACCCAGTACTTC	CSVDPGLAQETQYF
TRBD1	.	TRBJ2-5	TRBV12-3/TRBV12-4	14	TGTGCCAGCAGACTGACAGGGGCGGGAGAGACCCAGTACTTC	CASRLTGAGETQYF
.	.	TRBJ2-3	TRBV6-6	13	TGTGCCAGCAGAGCTGAAGCCACAGATACGCAGTATTTT	CASRAEATDTQYF
.	.	TRBJ2-1	TRBV28	14	TGTGCCAGCAGTTTATACCAGGGGGGGAATGAGCAGTTCTTC	CASSLYQGGNEQFF
TRBD1	few	TRBJ1-1	TRBV10-3	17	TGTGCCATCAGTGACTTGGGGGACAGCGGACTGAACACTAAAGCTTTCTTT	CAISDLGDSGLNTKAFF
.	.	TRBJ1-6	TRBV6-2/TRBV6-3	15	TGTGCCAGCAGTAACGGCGCCAGGAGTAATTCGCCCCTCCACTTT	CASSNGARSNSPLHF
.	.	TRBJ2-7	TRBV5-1	16	TGCGCCAGCAGCTTGGAGCCTGGTTTGGGGACCTACGAGCAGTACTTC	CASSLEPGLGTYEQYF
TRBD2	few	TRBJ2-1	TRBV27	17	TGTGCCAGCAGCCGGACTAGCGGTAGGGGGGTCCTCAATGAGCAGTTCTTC	CASSRTSGRGVLNEQFF
TRBD1	once	TRBJ2-7	TRBV4-1	15	TGCGCCAGCAGCCAAGAGCCCTCGACAGGGGACGAGCAGTACTTC	CASSQEPSTGDEQYF
.	.	TRBJ1-2	TRBV7-9	15	TGTGCCAGCAGCCCCACCCGGGGTAAGGACTATGGCTACACCTTC	CASSPTRGKDYGYTF
.	.	TRBJ1-2	TRBV7-3	15	TGTGCCAGCAGCTTAACGTCGTCCCAGTTGGGTGGCTACACCTTC	CASSLTSSQLGGYTF
TRBD1	.	TRBJ2-1	TRBV10-3	13	TGTGCCATGAGGACAGGGGGCTTGAATGAGCAGTTCTTC	CAMRTGGLNEQFF
TRBD1	.	TRBJ2-5	TRBV12-3/TRBV12-4	15	TGTGCCAGCAGTCCGCGGACAGGGGTTGAGGAGACCCAGTACTTC	CASSPRTGVEETQYF
TRBD1	.	TRBJ2-5	TRBV3-1	15	TGTGCCAGCAGCCAGGACACAGGGGCGGAAGAGACCCAGTACTTC	CASSQDTGAEETQYF
.	.	TRBJ2-7	TRBV4-2	17	TGTGCCAGCAGCCAAGCCCCTCAGACAAGGAGGACGGCCGAGCAGTACTTC	CASSQAPQTRRTAEQYF
.	.	TRBJ2-5	TRBV6-1	13	TGTGCCAGCAGTGCACATGGAGGAGAGACCCAGTACTTC	CASSAHGGETQYF
TRBD1	.	TRBJ2-5	TRBV18	15	TGTTCCAGCTCACCATCCAGGGGGCGCGGAGAGACCCAGTACTTC	CSSSPSRGRGETQYF
.	.	TRBJ2-1	TRBV13	13	TGTGCCAGCAGTTCCAGATTAGGCAATGAGCAGTTCTTC	CASSSRLGNEQFF
TRBD1	few	TRBJ2-7	TRBV29-1	14	TGCAGCGTTGCCGATGGACAGGGAACCTACGAGCAGTACTTC	CSVADGQGTYEQYF